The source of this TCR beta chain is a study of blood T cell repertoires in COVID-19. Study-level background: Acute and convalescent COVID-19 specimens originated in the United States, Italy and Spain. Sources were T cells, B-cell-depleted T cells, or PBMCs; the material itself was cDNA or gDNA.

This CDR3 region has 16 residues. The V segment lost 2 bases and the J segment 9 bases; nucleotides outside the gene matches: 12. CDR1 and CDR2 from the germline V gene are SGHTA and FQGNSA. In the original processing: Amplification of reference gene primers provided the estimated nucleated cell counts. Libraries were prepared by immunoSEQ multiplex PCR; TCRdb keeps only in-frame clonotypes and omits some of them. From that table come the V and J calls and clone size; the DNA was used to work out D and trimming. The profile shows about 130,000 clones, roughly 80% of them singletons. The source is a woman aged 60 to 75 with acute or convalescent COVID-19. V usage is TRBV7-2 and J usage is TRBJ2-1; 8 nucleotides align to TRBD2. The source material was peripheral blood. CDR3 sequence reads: CASSLRRGASQVEQFF. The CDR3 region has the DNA TGTGCCAGCAGCTTACGGCGGGGGGCCTCTCAGGTTGAGCAGTTCTTC.